These 4 T cell receptor beta chains were sequenced from one sample in a study of blood T cell repertoires in COVID-19. Here immunoSEQ multiplex PCR was the method, and the copy in TCRdb shows in-frame clones only, minus some. The table records roughly 400,000 clones, about 88% of them present only once. Sequenced material: PBMCs or T cells enriched from blood (not recorded which). The origin of the receptors is a woman between 18 and 30 years old who had been exposed to COVID-19.

The chain links TRBV11-3 to TRBJ2-2; TRBD2 matches 10 bases. Germline assignment: CDR1 SGHNT and CDR2 YENEEA. The trim removed 5 bases at V and 6 bases at J, leaving 12 bases unmatched. This CDR3 region has 17 residues. CDR3 DNA sequence: TGTGCCAGCAGCCACCGTCTAGCGGGAGAGGGTTCCGGGGAGCTGTTTTTT. Its translation: CASSHRLAGEGSGELFF.

CDR3: CASSPFGQGNTGELFF. The DNA for the CDR3 is TGTGCCAGCAGCCCCTTCGGACAGGGAAATACCGGGGAGCTGTTTTTT. The chain recombines TRBV28 with TRBJ2-2; 8 bases agree with TRBD1. Germline assignment: CDR1 MDHEN and CDR2 SYDVKM. Trimming took 6 bases from V and 5 from J; bases not matched to a gene: 11. This CDR3 contains 16 residues. The entire variable domain, with the rest obtained from reference TRBV28 and TRBJ2-2, is as follows: DVKVTQSSRYLVKRTGEKVFLECVQDMDHENMFWYRQDPGLGLRLIYFSYDVKMKEKGDIPEGYSVSREKKERFSLILESASTNQTSMYLCASSPFGQGNTGELFFGEGSRLTVL.

The chain has TRBV2 and TRBJ2-3; 10 bases are shared with TRBD2. Germline trimming cut 8 bases from V and 4 bases from J; bases unmatched to any gene: 15. The CDR3 totals 17 residues. Germline CDR1 reads SNHLY; CDR2 reads FYNNEI. In DNA form, the CDR3 reads TGTGCCAGCCCAACTAGCGGGGTAACGAACGGCGCAGATACGCAGTATTTT. Protein: CASPTSGVTNGADTQYF.

The chain combines TRBV4-3 with TRBJ2-2; the match to TRBD1 covers 8 bases. The CDR3 covers 17 residues. V lost 0 bases, J lost 6 bases, and 9 bases stayed unmatched. In germline, CDR1 is LGHNA, CDR2 YSLEER. Here the CDR3 reads CASSQDPGQGAAGELFF. The CDR3 DNA reads TGCGCCAGCAGCCAAGATCCCGGGCAGGGGGCGGCCGGGGAGCTGTTTTTT.